These T cell receptor beta chains were read from a single sample in a study of PD-L1 blockade in urothelial cancer. Assay: immunoSEQ multiplex PCR; the TCRdb copy retains only in-frame clones and omits some. The sample shows around 38,000 clones, 86% of them seen only once. This sample comprised PBMCs, obtained around atezolizumab (anti-PD-L1) treatment. All receptors come from a man aged 55 to 70 with urothelial cancer. Both conserved end residues are part of each CDR3. The order of the fields is J gene, V gene, CDR3 protein.

TRBJ1-5 | TRBV27 | CASSLQATGNQPQHF
TRBJ1-4 | TRBV21-1 | CASSKGGGRTNEKLFF
TRBJ2-1 | TRBV10-3 | CAISSGGSYNEQFF
TRBJ2-3 | TRBV4-1 | CASSQTGQMTYF
TRBJ2-2 | TRBV5-1 | CASSLASGRFVTGELFF
TRBJ2-1 | TRBV5-1 | CASSLDGASYNEQFF
TRBJ2-3 | TRBV7-8 | CASSFTGTPGTDTQYF
TRBJ1-3 | TRBV9 | CASSGQGRSGNTIYF
TRBJ2-1 | TRBV10-2 | CASGRISTSAYNEQFF
TRBJ1-5 | TRBV19 | CASSPQAGGTNQPQHF
TRBJ1-1 | TRBV30 | CAWGASTSGEAFF
TRBJ1-3 | TRBV7-9 | CASRTTGFSGNTIYF
TRBJ2-7 | TRBV11-3 | CASSLDRGRVCEQYF
TRBJ2-5 | TRBV7-9 | CASSLVSGGMETQYF
TRBJ1-6 | TRBV5-4 | CASSLGTGVTLHF
TRBJ1-1 | TRBV5-6 | CASSLETGPYTEAFF
TRBJ1-3 | TRBV6-6 | CASTDSSGNTIYF
TRBJ2-7 | TRBV7-2 | CASSLALAGTSYEQYF
TRBJ1-1 | TRBV19 | CASSREPPGDTEAFF
TRBJ1-2 | TRBV18 | CASSPARGQPNYGYTF